This TCR beta chain was profiled in a study of cytomegalovirus exposure and HLA in healthy donors. Study-wide background: Early released data comprised about 85 million unique TCRs from HLA-typed donors. Study-wide points: CMV serostatus was the only immune exposure information that was available. Researchers left out some V segments, among them TRBV6-2 and TRBV6-3, as indistinguishable. The investigators catalogued 150 to 200 TCR beta chains as cytomegalovirus-associated.

The germline V gene encodes CDR1 SEHNR and CDR2 FQNEAQ (reference sequence). The CDR3 consists of 13 residues. The ends were cut back, 3 bases at V and 6 bases at J, with 11 bases in the middle. PCR was performed using 60 Vbeta and 13 Jbeta primers. Here immunoSEQ multiplex PCR was the method, and the copy in TCRdb shows in-frame clones only, minus some. The sample yields fewer than 110,000 clones, 60% to 70% seen once. With respect to this clone: Its target is not known.

Material: PBMCs. V usage is TRBV7-9 and J usage is TRBJ1-2; D is unresolved. The sequence derives from a woman aged 50 to 60 in good health and CMV-seronegative. CDR3 sequence reads: CASSFQQRDGYTF. The CDR3, as DNA: TGTGCCAGCAGCTTCCAACAGAGGGATGGCTACACCTTC.